The following is a T cell receptor beta chain sequence with its context. This sample is part of a study of blood T cell repertoires in COVID-19. Across the whole study: Samples of COVID-19 (acute and convalescent) were obtained from the United States, Italy and Spain. Nucleic acid was either cDNA or gDNA, and it came from T cells, B-cell-depleted T cells, or PBMCs.

Trimming took 4 bases from V and 4 from J; bases not matched to a gene: 9. Germline CDR1 reads SNHLY; CDR2 reads FYNNEI. CDR3 length equals 15 residues. In the authors' workflow: How many nucleated cells were present was estimated from reference gene primer amplification. TCRdb keeps only in-frame clones here, not all; method: immunoSEQ multiplex PCR. V, J and clone size reflect that table, while D and trimming were determined from the DNA. The table includes more than 250,000 clones, 85% detected once. The sequenced sample was peripheral blood. J is TRBJ2-5 and V is TRBV2, with 7 bases lining up with TRBD2. This receptor was identified in a man in his forties or fifties with active or convalescent COVID-19. As DNA, the CDR3 is TGTGCCAGCAGTGGGCGGCGGGAGATAGGAGAGACCCAGTACTTC. Protein sequence: CASSGRREIGETQYF.